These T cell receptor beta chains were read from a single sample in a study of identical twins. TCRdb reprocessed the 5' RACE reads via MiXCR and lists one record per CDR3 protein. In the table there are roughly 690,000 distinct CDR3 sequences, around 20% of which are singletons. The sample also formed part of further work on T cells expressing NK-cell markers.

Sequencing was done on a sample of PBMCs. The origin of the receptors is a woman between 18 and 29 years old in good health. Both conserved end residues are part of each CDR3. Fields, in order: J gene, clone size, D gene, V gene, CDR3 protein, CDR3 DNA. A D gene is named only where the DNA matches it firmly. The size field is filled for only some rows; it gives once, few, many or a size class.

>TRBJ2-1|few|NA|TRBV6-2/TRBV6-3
CASTITGTNEQFF
TGTGCCAGCACCATAACAGGGACGAATGAGCAGTTCTTC
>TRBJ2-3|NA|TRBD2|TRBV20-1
CSARLAGGAGTDTQYF
TGCAGTGCGCGTCTAGCGGGAGGAGCGGGCACAGATACGCAGTATTTT
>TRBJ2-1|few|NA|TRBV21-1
CASSTGRSGEQFF
TGTGCCAGCAGCACCGGGAGATCGGGTGAGCAGTTCTTC
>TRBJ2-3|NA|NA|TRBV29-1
CSVEGGGLADTQYF
TGCAGCGTTGAAGGAGGGGGGTTGGCAGATACGCAGTATTTT
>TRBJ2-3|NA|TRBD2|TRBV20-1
CSARKSGTSGSRRSDTQYF
TGCAGTGCTAGAAAGTCCGGGACTAGCGGGAGCCGGAGGTCAGATACGCAGTATTTT
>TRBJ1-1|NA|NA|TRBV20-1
CSASFTANTEAFF
TGCAGTGCTAGTTTCACAGCGAACACTGAAGCTTTCTTT
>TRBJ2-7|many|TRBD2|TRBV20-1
CSATGLAHTYEQYF
TGCAGTGCTACGGGACTAGCGCACACCTACGAGCAGTACTTC
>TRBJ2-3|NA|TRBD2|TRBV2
CASRRTSGADTQYF
TGTGCCAGCAGGCGGACTAGCGGAGCAGATACGCAGTATTTT
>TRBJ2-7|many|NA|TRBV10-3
CAISSSYEQYF
TGTGCCATCAGTTCGTCTTACGAGCAGTACTTC
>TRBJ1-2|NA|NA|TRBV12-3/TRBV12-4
CASSLVTLNYGYTF
TGTGCCAGCAGTTTAGTGACACTTAACTATGGCTACACCTTC
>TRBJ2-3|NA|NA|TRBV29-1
CSVEDRLSTSTDTQYF
TGCAGCGTTGAAGATCGACTCTCGACTAGCACAGATACGCAGTATTTT
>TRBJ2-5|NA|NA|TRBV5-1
CASSGRGQLQETQYF
TGCGCCAGCAGCGGGAGGGGACAGCTCCAAGAGACCCAGTACTTC
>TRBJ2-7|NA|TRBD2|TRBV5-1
CASSSLWVRTRTYEQYF
TGCGCCAGCAGCTCCTTGTGGGTTCGGACTAGGACCTACGAGCAGTACTTC
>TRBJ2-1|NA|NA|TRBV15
CATSRDPEQFF
TGTGCCACCAGCAGAGATCCCGAGCAGTTCTTC
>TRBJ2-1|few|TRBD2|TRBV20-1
CSARDWGLAANEQFF
TGCAGTGCTAGAGATTGGGGACTAGCGGCAAATGAGCAGTTCTTC
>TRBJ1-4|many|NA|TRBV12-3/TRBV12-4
CASSTGVGNEKLFF
TGTGCCAGCAGCACGGGAGTGGGTAATGAAAAACTGTTTTTT
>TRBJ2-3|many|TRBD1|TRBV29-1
CSVRDRGRTDTQYF
TGCAGCGTTCGAGACAGGGGGCGAACAGATACGCAGTATTTT
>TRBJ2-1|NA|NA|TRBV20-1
CSTRTVDEQFF
TGCAGTACAAGGACGGTTGACGAGCAGTTCTTC
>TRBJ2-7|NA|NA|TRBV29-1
CSVGTASSYEQYF
TGCAGCGTAGGGACGGCGAGCTCCTACGAGCAGTACTTC
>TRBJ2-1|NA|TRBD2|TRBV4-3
CASSHGLAGGQGNEQFF
TGCGCCAGCAGCCATGGACTAGCGGGAGGGCAGGGCAATGAGCAGTTCTTC
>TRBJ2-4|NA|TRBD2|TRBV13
CASSQTSGGADYDIQYF
TGTGCCAGCAGCCAAACTAGCGGGGGGGCGGACTACGACATTCAGTACTTC
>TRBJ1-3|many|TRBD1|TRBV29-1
CSGGQGRDTIYF
TGCAGCGGGGGACAGGGAAGAGACACCATATATTTT
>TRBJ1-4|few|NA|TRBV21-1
CASSTKLGEKLFF
TGTGCCAGCAGCACCAAACTCGGGGAAAAACTGTTTTTT
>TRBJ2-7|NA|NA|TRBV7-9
CASGGPRAYEQYF
TGTGCCAGCGGTGGACCTCGAGCCTACGAGCAGTACTTC
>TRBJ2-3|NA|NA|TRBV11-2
CASSLDLRTTTSTDTQYF
TGTGCCAGCAGCTTAGACCTAAGGACGACTACTAGCACAGATACGCAGTATTTT
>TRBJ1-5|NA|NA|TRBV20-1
CSARDGGKVVQPQHF
TGCAGTGCTAGAGATGGTGGGAAGGTGGTTCAGCCCCAGCATTTT
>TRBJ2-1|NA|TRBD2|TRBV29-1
CSVTKAGGIRSFF
TGCAGCGTTACTAAAGCGGGAGGCATCCGATCGTTCTTC
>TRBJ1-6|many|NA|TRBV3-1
CASRRQPRSPLHF
TGTGCCAGCAGACGACAACCCCGTTCACCCCTCCACTTT
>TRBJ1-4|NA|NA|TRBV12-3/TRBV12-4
CASRRGGGDGKLFF
TGTGCCAGCAGGCGGGGCGGTGGGGATGGAAAACTGTTTTTT
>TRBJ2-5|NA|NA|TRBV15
CATSLDRQETQYF
TGTGCCACCAGCCTCGATCGACAAGAGACCCAGTACTTC
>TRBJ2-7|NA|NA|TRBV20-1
CSARGNRGFYEQYF
TGCAGTGCTAGAGGGAATCGAGGGTTCTACGAGCAGTACTTC
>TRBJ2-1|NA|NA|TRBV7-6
CASSPVGGLSYNEQFF
TGTGCCAGCAGTCCCGTGGGGGGACTTTCCTACAATGAGCAGTTCTTC
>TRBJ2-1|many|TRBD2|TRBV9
CASSKSLSGGNEQFF
TGTGCCAGCAGCAAGTCCCTCAGCGGGGGGAATGAGCAGTTCTTC
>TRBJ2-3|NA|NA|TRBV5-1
CASRSGLNTDTQYF
TGCGCCAGCAGATCCGGACTTAACACAGATACGCAGTATTTT
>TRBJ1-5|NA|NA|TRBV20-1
CSASPPSSNQPQHF
TGCAGTGCTAGTCCCCCTTCTAGCAATCAGCCCCAGCATTTT